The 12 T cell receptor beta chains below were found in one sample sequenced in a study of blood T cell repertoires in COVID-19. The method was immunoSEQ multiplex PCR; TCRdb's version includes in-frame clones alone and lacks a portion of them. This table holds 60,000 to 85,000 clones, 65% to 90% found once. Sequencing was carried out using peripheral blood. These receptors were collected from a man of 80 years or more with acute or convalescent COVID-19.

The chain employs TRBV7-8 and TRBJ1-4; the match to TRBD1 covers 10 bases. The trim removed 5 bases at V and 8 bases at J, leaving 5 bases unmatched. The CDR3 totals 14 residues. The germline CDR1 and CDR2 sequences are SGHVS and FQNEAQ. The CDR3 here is CASSPWTGGEKLFF. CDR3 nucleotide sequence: TGTGCCAGCAGCCCATGGACAGGGGGAGAAAAACTGTTTTTT. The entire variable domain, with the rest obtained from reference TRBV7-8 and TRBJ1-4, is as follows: GAGVSQSPRYKVAKRGQDVALRCDPISGHVSLFWYQQALGQGPEFLTYFQNEAQLDKSGLPSDRFFAERPEGSVSTLKIQRTQQEDSAVYLCASSPWTGGEKLFFGSGTQLSVL.

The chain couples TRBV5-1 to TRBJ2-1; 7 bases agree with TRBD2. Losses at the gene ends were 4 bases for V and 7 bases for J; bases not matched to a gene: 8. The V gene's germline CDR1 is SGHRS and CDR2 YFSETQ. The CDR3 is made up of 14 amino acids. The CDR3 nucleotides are TGCGCCAGCAGCGCGGGAAGCGGGGCGAATGAGCAGTTCTTC. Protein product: CASSAGSGANEQFF.

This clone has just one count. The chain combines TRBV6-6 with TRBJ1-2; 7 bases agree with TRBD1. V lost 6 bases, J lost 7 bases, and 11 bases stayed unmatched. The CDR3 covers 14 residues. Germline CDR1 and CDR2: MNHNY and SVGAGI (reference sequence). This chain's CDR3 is CASRNTGVEFGYTF. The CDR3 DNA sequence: TGTGCCAGCAGAAATACAGGGGTGGAGTTTGGCTACACCTTC.

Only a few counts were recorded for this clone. CDR3 in amino acids: CASRLGQGHNSPLHF. The CDR3 region has the DNA TGTGCCAGTCGACTGGGACAGGGACATAATTCACCCCTCCACTTT. This chain uses TRBV19 with TRBJ1-6, with TRBD1 matching 9 bases. Germline CDR1 and CDR2: LNHDA and SQIVND (reference sequence). After removal of 8 bases from V and 5 bases from J, the junction contained 7 bases not matched to a gene. CDR3 length equals 15 residues. The full variable domain, with the rest looked up from reference TRBV19 and TRBJ1-6, is DGGITQSPKYLFRKEGQNVTLSCEQNLNHDAMYWYRQDPGQGLRLIYYSQIVNDFQKGDIAEGYSVSREKKESFPLTVTSAQKNPTAFYLCASRLGQGHNSPLHFGNGTRLTVT.

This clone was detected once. The CDR3 spells CASSLDGVSNQPQHF. The CDR3 DNA reads as TGTGCCAGCAGCCTCGACGGAGTTAGCAATCAGCCCCAGCATTTT. The rearrangement links TRBV9 to TRBJ1-5; D is unclear. This CDR3 spans 15 amino acids. V lost 4 bases and J 0 bases, leaving 11 bases between the germline ends. Germline V gene sequence: CDR1 SGDLS, CDR2 YYNGEE.

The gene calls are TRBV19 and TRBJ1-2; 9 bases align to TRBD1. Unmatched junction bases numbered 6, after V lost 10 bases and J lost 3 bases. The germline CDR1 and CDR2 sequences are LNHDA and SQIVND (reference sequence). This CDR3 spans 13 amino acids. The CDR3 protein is CATRGTGHYGYTF. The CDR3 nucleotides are TGTGCCACCCGAGGGACAGGGCACTATGGCTACACCTTC.

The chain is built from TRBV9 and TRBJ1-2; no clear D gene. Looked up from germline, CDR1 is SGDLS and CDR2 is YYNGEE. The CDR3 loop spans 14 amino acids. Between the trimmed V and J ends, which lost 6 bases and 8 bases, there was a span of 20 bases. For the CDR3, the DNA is TGTGCCAGCACCCTAGAGGGCGGCTATTCGGGCTACACCTTC. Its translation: CASTLEGGYSGYTF.

CDR3 bases: TGTGCCAGCCTTACCGGGACAGGGCGCTACAATGAGCAGTTCTTC. Amino acid sequence: CASLTGTGRYNEQFF. The chain employs TRBV28 and TRBJ2-1; 9 bases are shared with TRBD1. The CDR3 length is 15 residues. Germline values: CDR1 MDHEN, CDR2 SYDVKM. With V trimmed by 8 bases and J by 3 bases, 8 bases remained unmatched.

The CDR3 sequence is CASSPPRQGIDEQFF. The DNA of the CDR3 is TGTGCCAGCTCTCCCCCCCGACAGGGAATCGATGAGCAGTTCTTC. The rearrangement links TRBV18 to TRBJ2-1; 7 bases are shared with TRBD1. Trimming removed 6 bases from V and 8 bases from J; junction bases left unmatched: 13. The CDR3 has 15 amino acids. Germline CDR1 and CDR2: KGHSH and LQKENI.

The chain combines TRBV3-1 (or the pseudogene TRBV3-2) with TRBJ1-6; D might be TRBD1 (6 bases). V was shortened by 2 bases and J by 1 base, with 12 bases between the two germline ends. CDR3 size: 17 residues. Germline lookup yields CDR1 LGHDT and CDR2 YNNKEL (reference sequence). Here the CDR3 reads CASSQSRGGSYNSPLHF. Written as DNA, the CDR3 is TGTGCCAGCAGCCAAAGTAGGGGGGGATCCTATAATTCACCCCTCCACTTT.

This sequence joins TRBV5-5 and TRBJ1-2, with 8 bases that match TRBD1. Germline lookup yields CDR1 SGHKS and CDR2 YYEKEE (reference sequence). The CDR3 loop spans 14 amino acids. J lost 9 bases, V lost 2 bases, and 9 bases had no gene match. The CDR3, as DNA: TGTGCCAGCAGCTTTCGTGTACAGGGGGTAAGCTACACCTTC. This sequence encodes CASSFRVQGVSYTF.

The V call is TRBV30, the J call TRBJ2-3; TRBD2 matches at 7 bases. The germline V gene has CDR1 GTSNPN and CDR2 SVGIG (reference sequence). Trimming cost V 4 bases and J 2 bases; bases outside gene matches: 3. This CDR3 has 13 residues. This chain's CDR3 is CAWTSGLTDTQYF. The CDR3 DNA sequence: TGTGCCTGGACTAGCGGACTCACAGATACGCAGTATTTT.